The present T cell receptor beta chain was sequenced within a study of control samples from healthy donors and cancer patients. TCRdb's table, derived via immunoSEQ multiplex PCR, lists solely in-frame clones and lacks some. This sample has about 130,000 clones, with around 90% found just once. Germline-derived CDR1 and CDR2 are SNHLY and FYNNEI. The CDR3 is made up of 12 amino acids. V dropped 4 bases and J dropped 3 bases, with 7 bases sitting between them. The sample consisted of blood. This chain connects TRBV2 to TRBJ2-7; D tentatively fits TRBD1 or TRBD2 (5 bases each). The clonotype was recovered from a man aged 35-49 years in good health. The CDR3 coding sequence is TGTGCCAGCAGTGTTGGGGGCTACGAGCAGTACTTC. Protein: CASSVGGYEQYF.